This T cell receptor (beta chain) was sequenced in a study of identical twins. Points from the study as a whole: Excess low generation probability was seen in twin-shared out-of-frame alpha sequences.

Template switching (which added a universal primer site) was used, and cDNA carried unique molecular identifiers. TCRdb redid the calling of the 5' RACE reads with MiXCR, one entry per CDR3 protein. The sample lists 1.5 million to 2 million distinct CDR3 sequences; roughly a third were seen once. Details on this clonotype: Antigen specificity is unknown.

With 6 bases removed from V and 1 base from J, the gap between germline ends came to 10 bases. Germline V lookup: CDR1 SGDLS, CDR2 YYNGEE. CDR3 length: 13 residues. This chain links TRBV9 with TRBJ2-5; D gene unclear. The sequence came from a newborn girl in good health. The sequenced sample was cord blood. The CDR3 DNA sequence: TGTGCCAGCACACCGGCAGGCCAAGAGACCCAGTACTTC. Translating gives CASTPAGQETQYF.